Here is one T cell receptor beta chain with its context. No antigen is known for it. Autoimmune disease history or systemic immunosuppression led to patients being barred. The CDR3 is 17 amino acids. Per the germline V gene, CDR1 is LNHDA and CDR2 is SQIVND (reference sequence). Trimming cost V 2 bases and J 6 bases; bases outside gene matches: 10. This sample is part of a study of OX40 agonist ivuxolimab in advanced cancers. Assay: immunoSEQ multiplex PCR; the TCRdb copy retains only in-frame clones and omits some. The table includes over 65,000 clones, 80% to 90% detected once. Study-level results: At 0.1 to 3.0 mg/kg and by week 6, CD4+ and CD8+ T cells in the blood had expanded clonally. Also present in some nonresponders was a low level of normalized T-cell clonal expansion.

This receptor was taken from an adult with an advanced solid tumor such as melanoma, head and neck, liver or kidney cancer. The chain joins TRBV19 to TRBJ2-3; the match to TRBD1 covers 11 bases. Material: CD4+ or CD8+ T cells sorted from blood, obtained in a trial of the OX40 agonist ivuxolimab. The DNA of the CDR3 is TGTGCCAGTAGTATACATGGACAGGGGGCGCCTCGGGATACGCAGTATTTT. Its protein product is CASSIHGQGAPRDTQYF.